These 5 T cell receptor beta chains came from one sample sequenced in a study of blood T cell repertoires in COVID-19. Profiled with immunoSEQ multiplex PCR; TCRdb holds only in-frame clones, not every one. Here the sample spans more than 90,000 clones, about 83% being singletons. Sequenced material: peripheral blood. The receptors come from an older man with acute or convalescent COVID-19.

The chain recombines TRBV5-1 with TRBJ2-7, with 8 positions matching TRBD1. Germline CDR1 and CDR2: SGHRS and YFSETQ. The CDR3 sequence is 13 residues long. With V trimmed by 4 bases and J by 4 bases, 4 bases remained unmatched. The CDR3 region has the DNA TGCGCCAGCAGCGAGGGACAGGTGTACGAGCAGTACTTC. Protein product: CASSEGQVYEQYF.

This rearrangement joins TRBV27 to TRBJ1-3; maybe TRBD1 (6 bases). The V gene's germline CDR1 is MNHEY and CDR2 SMNVEV (reference sequence). V was cut by 1 base and J by 2 bases, with 9 bases left in between. This CDR3 has 15 amino acids. Here the CDR3 reads CASSLYSGAGNTIYF. CDR3 bases: TGTGCCAGCAGTTTATATTCAGGGGCTGGAAACACCATATATTTT.

This clone was detected once. The chain is built from TRBV18 and TRBJ1-1; D is ambiguous. V dropped 2 bases and J dropped 1 base, with 11 bases sitting between them. This CDR3 is 15 amino acids long. The V gene's germline CDR1 is KGHSH and CDR2 LQKENI. The CDR3 nucleotides read TGTGCCAGCTCACCAAGCTCGAGTCCGAACACTGAAGCTTTCTTT. Translating it yields CASSPSSSPNTEAFF.

The rearrangement links TRBV7-8 to TRBJ1-1; D remains unclear. Trimming took 0 bases from V and 11 from J, leaving 10 bases between them. Germline-derived CDR1 and CDR2 are SGHVS and FQNEAQ. This CDR3 is 12 amino acids long. The CDR3: CASSLAGVTAFF. The DNA for the CDR3 is TGTGCCAGCAGCTTAGCCGGGGTGACGGCTTTCTTT.

The genes are TRBV7-3 and TRBJ2-1; 7 bases map to TRBD1. V dropped 5 bases and J dropped 2; count of bases not matched to a gene: 9. The CDR3 length is 16 residues. Germline V gene data show CDR1 as SGHTA and CDR2 as FQGTGA. CDR3 in DNA: TGTGCCAGCAGCAGATCGGGACAGCCACCCTACAATGAGCAGTTCTTC. This translates into CASSRSGQPPYNEQFF. Filled out from reference TRBV7-3 and TRBJ2-1, the complete variable domain reads GAGVSQTPSNKVTEKGKYVELRCDPISGHTALYWYRQSLGQGPEFLIYFQGTGAADDSGLPNDRFFAVRPEGSVSTLKIQRTERGDSAVYLCASSRSGQPPYNEQFFGPGTRLTVL.